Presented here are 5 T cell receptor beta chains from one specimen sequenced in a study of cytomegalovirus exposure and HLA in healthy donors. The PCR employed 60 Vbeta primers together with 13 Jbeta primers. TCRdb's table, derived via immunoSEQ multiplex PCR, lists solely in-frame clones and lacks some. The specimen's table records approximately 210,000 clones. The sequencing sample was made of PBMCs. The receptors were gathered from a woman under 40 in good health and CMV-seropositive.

CDR3 amino acids: CASSLGGRDTLAKNIQYF. The CDR3 DNA sequence: TGCGCCAGCAGCTTGGGGGGCCGGGACACCCTAGCCAAAAACATTCAGTACTTC. The chain joins TRBV5-1 to TRBJ2-4; weak D call: TRBD1 (6 bases). The V end lost 0 bases, the J end lost 0 bases, and 16 bases lay between the germline ends. Per the germline V gene, CDR1 is SGHRS and CDR2 is YFSETQ. The CDR3 is 18 residues long.

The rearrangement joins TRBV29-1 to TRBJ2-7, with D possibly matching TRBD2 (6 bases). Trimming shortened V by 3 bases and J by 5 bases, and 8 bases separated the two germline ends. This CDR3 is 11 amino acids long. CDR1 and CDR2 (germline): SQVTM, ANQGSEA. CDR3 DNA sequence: TGCAGCGTTGACCGGGGGAACGAGCAGTACTTC. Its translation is CSVDRGNEQYF.

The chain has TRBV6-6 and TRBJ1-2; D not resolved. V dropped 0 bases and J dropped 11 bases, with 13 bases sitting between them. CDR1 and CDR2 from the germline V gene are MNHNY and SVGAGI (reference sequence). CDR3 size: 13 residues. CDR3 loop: CASSYSRDLGYTF. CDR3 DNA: TGTGCCAGCAGTTACTCGAGAGACCTCGGGTACACCTTC.

The CDR3 loop reads CASRAGAYSNQPQHF. CDR3 bases: TGTGCCAGCAGGGCTGGGGCCTATAGCAATCAGCCCCAGCATTTT. The chain joins TRBV6-6 to TRBJ1-5, with D possibly TRBD1 on 5 matching bases. From germline, CDR1 is MNHNY and CDR2 SVGAGI (reference sequence). The CDR3 totals 15 residues. Trimming removed 6 bases from V and 0 bases from J, with 12 bases in between.

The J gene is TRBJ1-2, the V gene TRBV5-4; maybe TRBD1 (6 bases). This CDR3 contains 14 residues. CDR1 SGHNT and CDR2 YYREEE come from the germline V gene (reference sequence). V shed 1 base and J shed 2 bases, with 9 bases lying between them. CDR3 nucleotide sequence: TGTGCCAGCAGCTTGCGGGGGGCCAACTATGGCTACACCTTC. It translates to CASSLRGANYGYTF. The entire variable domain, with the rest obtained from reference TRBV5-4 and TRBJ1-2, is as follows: ETGVTQSPTHLIKTRGQQVTLRCSSQSGHNTVSWYQQALGQGPQFIFQYYREEENGRGNFPPRFSGLQFPNYSSELNVNALELDDSALYLCASSLRGANYGYTFGSGTRLTVV.